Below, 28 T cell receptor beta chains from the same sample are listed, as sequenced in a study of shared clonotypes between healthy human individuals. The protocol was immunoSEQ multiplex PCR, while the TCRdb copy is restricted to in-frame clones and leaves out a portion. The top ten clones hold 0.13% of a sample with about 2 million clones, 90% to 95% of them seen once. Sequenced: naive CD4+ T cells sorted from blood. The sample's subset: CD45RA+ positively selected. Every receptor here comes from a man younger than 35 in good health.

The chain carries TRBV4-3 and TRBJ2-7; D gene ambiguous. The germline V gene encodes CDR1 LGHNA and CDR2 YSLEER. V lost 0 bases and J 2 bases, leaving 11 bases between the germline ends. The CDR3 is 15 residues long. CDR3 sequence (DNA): TGCGCCAGCAGCCAAGATATTCGAGGCCCCTACGAGCAGTACTTC. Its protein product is CASSQDIRGPYEQYF.

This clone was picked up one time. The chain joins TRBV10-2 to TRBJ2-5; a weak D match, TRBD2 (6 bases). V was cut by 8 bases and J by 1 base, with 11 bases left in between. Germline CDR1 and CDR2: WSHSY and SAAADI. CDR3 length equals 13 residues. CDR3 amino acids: CASRERLQETQYF. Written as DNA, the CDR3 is TGCGCCAGCCGGGAGCGTCTCCAAGAGACCCAGTACTTC.

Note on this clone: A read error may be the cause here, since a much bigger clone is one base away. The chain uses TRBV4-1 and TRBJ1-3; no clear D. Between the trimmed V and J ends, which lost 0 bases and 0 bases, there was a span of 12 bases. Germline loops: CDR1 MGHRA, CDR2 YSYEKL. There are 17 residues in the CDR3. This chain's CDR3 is CASSQDLRLLSGNTIYF. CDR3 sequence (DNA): TGCGCCAGCAGCCAAGATCTGCGGCTGCTCTCTGGAAACACCATATATTTT.

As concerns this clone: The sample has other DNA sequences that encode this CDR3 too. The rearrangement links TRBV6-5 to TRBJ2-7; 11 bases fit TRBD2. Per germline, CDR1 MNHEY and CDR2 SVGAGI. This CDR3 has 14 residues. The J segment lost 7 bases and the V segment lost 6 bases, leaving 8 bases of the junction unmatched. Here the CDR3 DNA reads TGTGCCAGCAGCCAAGGCCTAGCGGGAGGTGAGCAGTACTTC. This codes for CASSQGLAGGEQYF.

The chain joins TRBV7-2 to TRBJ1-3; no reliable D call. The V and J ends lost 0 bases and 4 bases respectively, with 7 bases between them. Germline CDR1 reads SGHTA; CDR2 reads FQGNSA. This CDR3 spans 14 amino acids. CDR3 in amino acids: CASSLAGTGNTIYF. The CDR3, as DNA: TGTGCCAGCAGCTTAGCGGGTACGGGAAACACCATATATTTT.

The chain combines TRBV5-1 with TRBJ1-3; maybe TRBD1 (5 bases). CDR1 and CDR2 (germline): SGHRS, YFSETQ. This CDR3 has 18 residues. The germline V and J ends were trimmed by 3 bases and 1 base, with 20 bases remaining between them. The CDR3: CASSSNRDGVFSGNTIYF. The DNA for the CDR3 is TGCGCCAGCAGCTCCAACCGGGACGGAGTATTTTCTGGAAACACCATATATTTT. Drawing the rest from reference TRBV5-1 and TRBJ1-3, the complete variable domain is KAGVTQTPRYLIKTRGQQVTLSCSPISGHRSVSWYQQTPGQGLQFLFEYFSETQRNKGNFPGRFSGRQFSNSRSEMNVSTLELGDSALYLCASSSNRDGVFSGNTIYFGEGSWLTVV.

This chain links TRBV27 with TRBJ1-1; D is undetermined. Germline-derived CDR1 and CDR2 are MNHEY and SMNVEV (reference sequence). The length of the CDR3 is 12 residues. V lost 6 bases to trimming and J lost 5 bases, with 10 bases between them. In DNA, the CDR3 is TGTGCCAGCAGGTGGGCCGGGACTGAAGCTTTCTTT. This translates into CASRWAGTEAFF.

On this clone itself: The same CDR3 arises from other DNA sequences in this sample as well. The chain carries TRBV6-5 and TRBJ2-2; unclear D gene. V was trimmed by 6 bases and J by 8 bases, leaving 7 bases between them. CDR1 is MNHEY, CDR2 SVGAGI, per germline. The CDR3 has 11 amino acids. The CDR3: CASSQGGELFF. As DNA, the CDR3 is TGTGCCAGCAGCCAAGGGGGGGAGCTGTTTTTT.

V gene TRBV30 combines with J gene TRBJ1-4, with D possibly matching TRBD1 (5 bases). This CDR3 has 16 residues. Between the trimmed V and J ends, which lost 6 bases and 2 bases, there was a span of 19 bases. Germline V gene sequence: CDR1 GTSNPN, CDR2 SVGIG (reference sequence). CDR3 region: CACTYSGVGTNEKLFF. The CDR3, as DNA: TGTGCCTGTACCTATTCGGGGGTAGGGACTAATGAAAAACTGTTTTTT.

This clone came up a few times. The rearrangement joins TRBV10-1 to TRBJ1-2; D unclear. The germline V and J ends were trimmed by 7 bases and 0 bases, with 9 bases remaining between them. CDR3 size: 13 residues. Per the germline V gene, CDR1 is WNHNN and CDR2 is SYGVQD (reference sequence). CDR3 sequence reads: CASTGIANYGYTF. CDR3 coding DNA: TGCGCCAGCACCGGAATAGCTAACTATGGCTACACCTTC.

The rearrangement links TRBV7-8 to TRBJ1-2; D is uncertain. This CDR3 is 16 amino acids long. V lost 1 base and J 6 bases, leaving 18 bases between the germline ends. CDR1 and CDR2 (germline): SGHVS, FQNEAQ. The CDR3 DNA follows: TGTGCCAGCAGCTTAGTAGGGTTTGCACGATCGGATGGCTACACCTTC. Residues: CASSLVGFARSDGYTF.

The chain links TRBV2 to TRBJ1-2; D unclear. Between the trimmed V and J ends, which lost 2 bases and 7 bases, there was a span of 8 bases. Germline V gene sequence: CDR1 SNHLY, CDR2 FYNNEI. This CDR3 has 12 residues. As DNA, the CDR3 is TGTGCCAGCAGTGAAAGAGAGTCTGGCTACACCTTC. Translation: CASSERESGYTF.

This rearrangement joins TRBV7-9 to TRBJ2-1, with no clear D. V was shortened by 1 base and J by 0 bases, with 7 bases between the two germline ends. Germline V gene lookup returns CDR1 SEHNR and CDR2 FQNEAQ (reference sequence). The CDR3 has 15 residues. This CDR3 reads CASSLELHSYNEQFF. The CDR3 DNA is TGTGCCAGCAGCTTAGAACTACACTCCTACAATGAGCAGTTCTTC.

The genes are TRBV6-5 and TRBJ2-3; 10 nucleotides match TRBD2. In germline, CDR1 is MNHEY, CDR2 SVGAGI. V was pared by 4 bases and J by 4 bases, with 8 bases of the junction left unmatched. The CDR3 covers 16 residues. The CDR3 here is CASSFQRGGQADTQYF. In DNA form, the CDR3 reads TGTGCCAGCAGTTTCCAGCGGGGGGGCCAGGCAGATACGCAGTATTTT.

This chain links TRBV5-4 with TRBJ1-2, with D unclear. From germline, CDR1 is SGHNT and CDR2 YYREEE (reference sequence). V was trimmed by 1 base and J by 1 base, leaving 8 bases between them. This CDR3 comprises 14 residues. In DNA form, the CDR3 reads TGTGCCAGCAGCTTGACAACCCTTAACTATGGCTACACCTTC. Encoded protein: CASSLTTLNYGYTF.

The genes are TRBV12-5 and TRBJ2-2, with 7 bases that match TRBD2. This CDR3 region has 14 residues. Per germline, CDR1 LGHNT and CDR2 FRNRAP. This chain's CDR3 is CTKTGTMNTGELFF. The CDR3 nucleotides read TGTACGAAAACCGGGACTATGAACACCGGGGAGCTGTTTTTT.

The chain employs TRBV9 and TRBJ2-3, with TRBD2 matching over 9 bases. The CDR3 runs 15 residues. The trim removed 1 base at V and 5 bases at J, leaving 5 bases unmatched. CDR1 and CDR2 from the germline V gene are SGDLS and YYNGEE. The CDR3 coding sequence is TGTGCCAGCAGCGTATTAGCGGGGGCTAGAGATACGCAGTATTTT. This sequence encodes CASSVLAGARDTQYF.

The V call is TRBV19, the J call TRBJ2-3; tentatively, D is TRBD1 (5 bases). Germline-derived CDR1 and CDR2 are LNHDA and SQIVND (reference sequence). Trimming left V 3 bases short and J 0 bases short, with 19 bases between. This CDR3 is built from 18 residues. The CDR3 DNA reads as TGTGCCAGTAGTATCTCGCTCTTCTTAGGGGCGAGCACAGATACGCAGTATTTT. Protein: CASSISLFLGASTDTQYF.

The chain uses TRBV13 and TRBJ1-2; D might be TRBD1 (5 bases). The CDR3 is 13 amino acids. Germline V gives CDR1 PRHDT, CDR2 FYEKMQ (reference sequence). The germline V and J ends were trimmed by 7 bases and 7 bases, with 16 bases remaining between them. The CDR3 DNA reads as TGTGCCAGCACCACCGCCAGGGTCCCTGGCTACACCTTC. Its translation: CASTTARVPGYTF.

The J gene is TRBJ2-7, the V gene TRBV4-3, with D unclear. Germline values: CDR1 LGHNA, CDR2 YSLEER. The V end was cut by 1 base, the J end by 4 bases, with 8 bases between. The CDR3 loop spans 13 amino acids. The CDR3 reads CASSQGITYEQYF. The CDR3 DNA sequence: TGCGCCAGCAGCCAAGGCATTACATACGAGCAGTACTTC.

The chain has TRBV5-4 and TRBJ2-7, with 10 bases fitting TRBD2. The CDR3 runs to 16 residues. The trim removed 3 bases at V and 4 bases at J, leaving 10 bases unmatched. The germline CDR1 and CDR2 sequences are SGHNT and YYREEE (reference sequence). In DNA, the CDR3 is TGTGCCAGCAGCTCCTTCACTAGCGGGACTTTATACGAGCAGTACTTC. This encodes CASSSFTSGTLYEQYF.

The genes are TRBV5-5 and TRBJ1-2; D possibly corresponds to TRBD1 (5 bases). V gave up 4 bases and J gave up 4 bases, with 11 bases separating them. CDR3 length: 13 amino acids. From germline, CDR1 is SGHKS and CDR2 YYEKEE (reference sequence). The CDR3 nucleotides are TGTGCCAGCAGCATGGACACAACCTATGGCTACACCTTC. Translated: CASSMDTTYGYTF. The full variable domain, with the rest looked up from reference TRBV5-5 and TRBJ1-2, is DAGVTQSPTHLIKTRGQQVTLRCSPISGHKSVSWYQQVLGQGPQFIFQYYEKEERGRGNFPDRFSARQFPNYSSELNVNALLLGDSALYLCASSMDTTYGYTFGSGTRLTVV.

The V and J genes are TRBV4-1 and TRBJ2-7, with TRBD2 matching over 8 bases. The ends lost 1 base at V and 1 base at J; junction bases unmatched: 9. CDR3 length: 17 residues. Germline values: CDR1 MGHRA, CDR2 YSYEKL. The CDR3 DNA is TGCGCCAGCAGCCAAGCGGCGGGGGGAAGGTTGTCCTACGAGCAGTACTTC. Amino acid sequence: CASSQAAGGRLSYEQYF.

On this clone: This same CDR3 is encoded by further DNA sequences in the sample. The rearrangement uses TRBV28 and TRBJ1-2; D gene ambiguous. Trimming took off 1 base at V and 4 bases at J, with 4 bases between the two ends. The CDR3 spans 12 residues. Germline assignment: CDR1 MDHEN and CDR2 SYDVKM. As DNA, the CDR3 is TGTGCCAGCAGTTTATCCGGCTATGGCTACACCTTC. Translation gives CASSLSGYGYTF.

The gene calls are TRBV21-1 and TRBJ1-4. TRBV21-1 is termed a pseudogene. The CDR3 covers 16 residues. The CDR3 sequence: CASSPGTAQTNEKLFF. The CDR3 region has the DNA TGTGCCAGCAGCCCAGGGACGGCCCAAACTAATGAAAAACTGTTTTTT.

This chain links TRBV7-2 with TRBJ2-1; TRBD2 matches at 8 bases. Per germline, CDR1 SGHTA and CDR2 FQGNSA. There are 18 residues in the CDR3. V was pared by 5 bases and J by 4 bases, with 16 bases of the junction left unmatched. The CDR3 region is CASSASPTSAWAYNEQFF. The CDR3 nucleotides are TGTGCCAGCAGCGCCAGCCCGACTAGCGCCTGGGCGTACAATGAGCAGTTCTTC.

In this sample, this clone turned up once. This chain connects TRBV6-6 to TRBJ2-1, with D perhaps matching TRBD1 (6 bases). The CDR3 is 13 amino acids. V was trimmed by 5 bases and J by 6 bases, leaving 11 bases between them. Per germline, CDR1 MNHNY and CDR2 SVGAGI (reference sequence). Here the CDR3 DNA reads TGTGCCAGCAGTACAGGGAGTCGCAATGAGCAGTTCTTC. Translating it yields CASSTGSRNEQFF.

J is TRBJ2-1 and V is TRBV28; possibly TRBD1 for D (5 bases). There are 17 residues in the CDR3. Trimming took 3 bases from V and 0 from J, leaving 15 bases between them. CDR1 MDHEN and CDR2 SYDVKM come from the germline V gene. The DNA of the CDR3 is TGTGCCAGCAGTTTCCCATTCAGGGAAACCTCCTACAATGAGCAGTTCTTC. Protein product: CASSFPFRETSYNEQFF.